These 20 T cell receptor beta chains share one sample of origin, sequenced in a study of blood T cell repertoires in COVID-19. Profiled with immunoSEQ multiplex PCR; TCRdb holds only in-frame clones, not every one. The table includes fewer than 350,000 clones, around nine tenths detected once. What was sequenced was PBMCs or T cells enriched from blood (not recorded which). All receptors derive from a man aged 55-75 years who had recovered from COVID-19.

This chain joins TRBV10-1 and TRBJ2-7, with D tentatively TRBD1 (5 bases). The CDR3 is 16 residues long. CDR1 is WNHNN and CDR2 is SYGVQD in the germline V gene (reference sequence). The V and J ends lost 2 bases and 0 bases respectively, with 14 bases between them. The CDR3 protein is CASSEGVTGSSYEQYF. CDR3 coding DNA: TGCGCCAGCAGTGAGGGGGTTACAGGCTCCTCCTACGAGCAGTACTTC.

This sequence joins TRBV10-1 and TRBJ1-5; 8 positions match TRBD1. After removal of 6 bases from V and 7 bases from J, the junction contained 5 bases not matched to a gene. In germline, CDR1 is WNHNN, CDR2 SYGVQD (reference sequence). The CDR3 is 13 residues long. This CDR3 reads CASSRTGTQPQHF. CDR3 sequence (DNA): TGCGCCAGCAGCCGGACAGGGACGCAGCCCCAGCATTTT.

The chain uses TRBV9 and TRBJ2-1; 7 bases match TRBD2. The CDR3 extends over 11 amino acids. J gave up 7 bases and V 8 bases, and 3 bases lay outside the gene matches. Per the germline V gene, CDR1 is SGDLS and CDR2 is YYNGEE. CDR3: CASSSGNEQFF. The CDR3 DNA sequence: TGTGCCAGTTCTAGCGGAAATGAGCAGTTCTTC.

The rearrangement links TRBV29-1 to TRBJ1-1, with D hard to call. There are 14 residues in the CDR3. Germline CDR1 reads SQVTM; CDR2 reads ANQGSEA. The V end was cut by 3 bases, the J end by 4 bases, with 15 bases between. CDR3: CSVDGLWAGTEAFF. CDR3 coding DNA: TGCAGCGTTGATGGTCTCTGGGCGGGCACTGAAGCTTTCTTT.

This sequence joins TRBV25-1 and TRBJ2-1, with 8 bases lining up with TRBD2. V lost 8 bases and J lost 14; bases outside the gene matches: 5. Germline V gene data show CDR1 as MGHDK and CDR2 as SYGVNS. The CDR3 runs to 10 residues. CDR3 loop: CASPELAEFF. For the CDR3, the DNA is TGTGCCAGCCCTGAACTAGCGGAGTTCTTC.

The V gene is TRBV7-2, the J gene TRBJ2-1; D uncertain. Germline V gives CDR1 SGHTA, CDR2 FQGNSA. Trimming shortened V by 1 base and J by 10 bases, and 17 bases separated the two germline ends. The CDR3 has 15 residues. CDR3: CASSLDSRLAAEQFF. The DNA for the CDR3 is TGTGCCAGCAGCTTAGATTCGAGGTTAGCAGCGGAGCAGTTCTTC. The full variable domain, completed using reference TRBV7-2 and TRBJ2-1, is GAGVSQSPSNKVTEKGKDVELRCDPISGHTALYWYRQSLGQGLEFLIYFQGNSAPDKSGLPSDRFSAERTGGSVSTLTIQRTQQEDSAVYLCASSLDSRLAAEQFFGPGTRLTVL.

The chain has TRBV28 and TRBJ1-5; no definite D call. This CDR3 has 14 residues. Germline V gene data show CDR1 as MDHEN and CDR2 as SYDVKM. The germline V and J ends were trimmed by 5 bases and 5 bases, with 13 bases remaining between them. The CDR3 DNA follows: TGTGCCAGCAGTCTTTGGCAGTCCGATCAGCCCCAGCATTTT. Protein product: CASSLWQSDQPQHF.

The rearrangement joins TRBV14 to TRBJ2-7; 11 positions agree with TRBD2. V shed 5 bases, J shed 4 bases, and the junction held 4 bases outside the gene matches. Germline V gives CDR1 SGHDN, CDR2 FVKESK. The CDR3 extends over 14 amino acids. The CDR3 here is CASSALAGGYEQYF. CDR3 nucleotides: TGTGCCAGCAGCGCTCTAGCGGGGGGTTACGAGCAGTACTTC. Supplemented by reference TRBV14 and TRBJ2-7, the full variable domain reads EAGVTQFPSHSVIEKGQTVTLRCDPISGHDNLYWYRRVMGKEIKFLLHFVKESKQDESGMPNNRFLAERTGGTYSTLKVQPAELEDSGVYFCASSALAGGYEQYFGPGTRLTVT.

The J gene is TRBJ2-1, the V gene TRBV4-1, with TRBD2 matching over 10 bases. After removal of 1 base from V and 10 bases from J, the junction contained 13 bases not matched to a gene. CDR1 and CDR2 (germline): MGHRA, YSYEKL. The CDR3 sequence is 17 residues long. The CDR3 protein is CASSQVNLGLADWEQFF. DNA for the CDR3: TGCGCCAGCAGCCAAGTGAACTTAGGACTAGCGGATTGGGAGCAGTTCTTC.

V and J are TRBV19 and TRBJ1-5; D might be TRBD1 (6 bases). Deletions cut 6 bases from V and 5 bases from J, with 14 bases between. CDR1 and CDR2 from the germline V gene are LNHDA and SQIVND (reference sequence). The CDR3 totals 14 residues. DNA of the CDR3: TGTGCCAGTAGCTCCGCGGACAGCTATCAGCCCCAGCATTTT. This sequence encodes CASSSADSYQPQHF.

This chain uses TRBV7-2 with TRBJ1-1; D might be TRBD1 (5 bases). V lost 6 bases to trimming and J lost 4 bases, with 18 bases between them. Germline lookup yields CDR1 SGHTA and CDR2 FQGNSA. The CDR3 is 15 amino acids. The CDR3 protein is CASRYETAISTEAFF. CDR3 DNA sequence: TGTGCCAGCAGATACGAGACAGCTATCTCCACTGAAGCTTTCTTT. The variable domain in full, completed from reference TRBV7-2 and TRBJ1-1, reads GAGVSQSPSNKVTEKGKDVELRCDPISGHTALYWYRQSLGQGLEFLIYFQGNSAPDKSGLPSDRFSAERTGGSVSTLTIQRTQQEDSAVYLCASRYETAISTEAFFGQGTRLTVV.

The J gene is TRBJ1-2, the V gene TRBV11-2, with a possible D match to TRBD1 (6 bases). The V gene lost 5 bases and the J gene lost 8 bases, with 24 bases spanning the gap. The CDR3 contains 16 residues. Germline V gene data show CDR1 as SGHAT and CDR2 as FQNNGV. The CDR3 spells CASSPARGGLQGGYTF. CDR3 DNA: TGTGCCAGCAGCCCGGCCAGGGGCGGTCTCCAGGGCGGCTACACCTTC.

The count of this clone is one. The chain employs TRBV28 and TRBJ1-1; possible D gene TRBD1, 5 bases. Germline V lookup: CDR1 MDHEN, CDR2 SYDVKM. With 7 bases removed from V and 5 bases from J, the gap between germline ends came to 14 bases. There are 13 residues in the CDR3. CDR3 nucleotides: TGTGCCAGCATTCAGGGTCAGAGGACTGAAGCTTTCTTT. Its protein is CASIQGQRTEAFF.

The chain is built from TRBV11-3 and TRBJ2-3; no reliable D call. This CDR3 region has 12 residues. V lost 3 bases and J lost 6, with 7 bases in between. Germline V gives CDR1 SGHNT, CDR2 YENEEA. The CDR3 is CASSFNSDTQYF. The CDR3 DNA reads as TGTGCCAGCAGCTTCAACTCGGATACGCAGTATTTT. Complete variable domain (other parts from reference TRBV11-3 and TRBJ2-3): EAGVVQSPRYKIIEKKQPVAFWCNPISGHNTLYWYLQNLGQGPELLIRYENEEAVDDSQLPKDRFSAERLKGVDSTLKIQPAELGDSAVYLCASSFNSDTQYFGPGTRLTVL.

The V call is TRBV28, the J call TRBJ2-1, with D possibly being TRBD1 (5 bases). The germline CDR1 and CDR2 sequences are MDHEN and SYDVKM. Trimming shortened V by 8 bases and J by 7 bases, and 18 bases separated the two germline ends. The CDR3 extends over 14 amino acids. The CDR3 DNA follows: TGTGCCAGCTACCGCTCCCGCCCAGGGAATGAGCAGTTCTTC. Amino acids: CASYRSRPGNEQFF.

The CDR3 protein is CASSYRRGPAKNIQYF. The CDR3 DNA sequence: TGTGCCAGCAGTTACCGCAGGGGGCCAGCCAAAAACATTCAGTACTTC. The chain joins TRBV6-2 or TRBV6-3 to TRBJ2-4, with 8 bases identical to TRBD1. Germline V gives CDR1 MNHEY, CDR2 SVGEGT. The J segment lost 0 bases and the V segment lost 2 bases, leaving 3 bases of the junction unmatched. CDR3 length: 16 amino acids.

The CDR3 reads CASSVSTGELFF. CDR3 coding DNA: TGTGCCAGCAGCGTGAGTACCGGGGAGCTGTTTTTT. V gene TRBV9 combines with J gene TRBJ2-2; D gene unclear. Trimming pared 2 bases from V and 5 bases from J, leaving 4 bases between. The CDR3 runs to 12 residues. Germline assignment: CDR1 SGDLS and CDR2 YYNGEE.

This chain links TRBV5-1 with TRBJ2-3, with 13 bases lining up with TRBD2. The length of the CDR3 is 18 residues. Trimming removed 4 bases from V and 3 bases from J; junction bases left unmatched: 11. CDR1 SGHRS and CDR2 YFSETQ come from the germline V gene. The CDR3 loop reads CASSIYGLAGAQTDTQYF. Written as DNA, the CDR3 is TGCGCCAGCAGCATATACGGACTAGCGGGAGCTCAGACAGATACGCAGTATTTT.

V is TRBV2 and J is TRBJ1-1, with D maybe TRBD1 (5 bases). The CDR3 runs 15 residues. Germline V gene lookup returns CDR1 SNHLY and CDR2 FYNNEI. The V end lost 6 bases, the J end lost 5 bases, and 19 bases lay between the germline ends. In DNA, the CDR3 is TGTGCCAGCAGAGAAACCACAGGAGGGCGGACTGAAGCTTTCTTT. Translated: CASRETTGGRTEAFF.

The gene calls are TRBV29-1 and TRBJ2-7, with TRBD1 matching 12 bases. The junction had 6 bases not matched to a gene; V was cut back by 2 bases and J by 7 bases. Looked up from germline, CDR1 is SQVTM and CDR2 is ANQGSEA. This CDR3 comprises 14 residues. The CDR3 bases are TGCAGCGTTGAAAGGGACAGGGGGCCGAAAGAGCAGTACTTC. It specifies CSVERDRGPKEQYF.